This is a list of T cell receptor beta chains from one sample in a study of shared clonotypes between healthy human individuals. Clones were sequenced by immunoSEQ multiplex PCR, and TCRdb holds only the in-frame ones, with some missing. The sample includes roughly 510,000 clones, approximately 79% of them seen just once. The source material was PBMCs. The receptors derive from a woman between 40 and 50 years old in good health. Some clones in this sample may be carry-over from other donors' samples. The CDR3 runs from the conserved cysteine through the conserved F or W. The order of the fields is V gene, clone size, D gene, J gene, CDR3 DNA, CDR3 protein. A D gene is named only where the DNA matches it firmly. The size entry is marked missing in some rows and otherwise reads once, few, many or a size class.

V: TRBV29-1; size: .; D: .; J: TRBJ1-4; DNA: TGCAGCGGACGAGACAGTAATGAAAAACTGTTTTTT; CDR3: CSGRDSNEKLFF
V: TRBV5-1; size: .; D: .; J: TRBJ2-1; DNA: TGCGCCAGCAGCTTGGAAGAATACAATGAGCAGTTCTTC; CDR3: CASSLEEYNEQFF
V: TRBV14; size: .; D: TRBD2; J: TRBJ2-7; DNA: TGTGCCAGCAGCCTCGGGACTACCGCCGGCCACGAGCAGTACTTC; CDR3: CASSLGTTAGHEQYF
V: TRBV11-3; size: .; D: TRBD2; J: TRBJ2-1; DNA: TGTGCCAGCAGCCCGACTAGCGGGAGTCGGGGTGAGCAGTTCTTC; CDR3: CASSPTSGSRGEQFF
V: TRBV2; size: .; D: .; J: TRBJ2-7; DNA: TGTGCCAGCAGCCGGGACCGATTCTACGAGCAGTACTTC; CDR3: CASSRDRFYEQYF
V: TRBV19; size: .; D: TRBD2; J: TRBJ2-1; DNA: TGTGCCAGTAGTCCGGGACTAGCGGCAAAGTCCCCCTTGGGGAATGAGCAGTTCTTC; CDR3: CASSPGLAAKSPLGNEQFF
V: TRBV19; size: .; D: TRBD2; J: TRBJ2-1; DNA: TGTGCCAGTAGTACCGATAGCGGGACATCCTACAATGAGCAGTTCTTC; CDR3: CASSTDSGTSYNEQFF
V: TRBV28; size: .; D: .; J: TRBJ2-7; DNA: TGTGCCAGCAGTTTATCGGCCGATTCATCCGAGCAGTACTTC; CDR3: CASSLSADSSEQYF
V: TRBV19; size: once; D: TRBD2; J: TRBJ2-7; DNA: TGTGCCAGTAGTAATAATCTAGCGGGAGGCGAGCAGTACTTC; CDR3: CASSNNLAGGEQYF
V: TRBV9; size: .; D: TRBD2; J: TRBJ2-7; DNA: TGTGCCAGCAGCCCCCGAAGCGGGAGCTCCTACGAGCAGTACTTC; CDR3: CASSPRSGSSYEQYF
V: TRBV19; size: .; D: TRBD1; J: TRBJ1-2; DNA: TGTGCCAGTAGTATTCTCCTGGGACAGTCTAACTATGGCTACACCTTC; CDR3: CASSILLGQSNYGYTF
V: TRBV5-1; size: .; D: TRBD1; J: TRBJ2-3; DNA: TGCGCCAGCAGCTTGGTGCAGGGGGCAGAAGATACGCAGTATTTT; CDR3: CASSLVQGAEDTQYF
V: TRBV11-2; size: .; D: .; J: TRBJ2-5; DNA: TGTGCCAGCAGCCGGACTGCCGGACCCCAAGAGACCCAGTACTTC; CDR3: CASSRTAGPQETQYF
V: TRBV28; size: .; D: .; J: TRBJ2-5; DNA: TGTGCCAGCAGTCCTATTACAGGGGGAGGGGAGACCCAGTACTTC; CDR3: CASSPITGGGETQYF
V: TRBV15; size: .; D: TRBD1; J: TRBJ2-7; DNA: TGTGCCACCAGCCCCCGGACAGGGGTTCCCTACGAGCAGTACTTC; CDR3: CATSPRTGVPYEQYF
V: TRBV15; size: many; D: TRBD2; J: TRBJ2-7; DNA: TGTGCCACCAGCAGAGCGGGTAGCGGGAGCGAGCAGTACTTC; CDR3: CATSRAGSGSEQYF
V: TRBV5-5; size: .; D: .; J: TRBJ2-3; DNA: TGTGCCAGCAGTCCAAGGTTCGATACGCAGTATTTT; CDR3: CASSPRFDTQYF
V: TRBV30; size: .; D: .; J: TRBJ1-1; DNA: TGTGCCTGGAATCCCCCCTTCAGCACTGAAGCTTTCTTT; CDR3: CAWNPPFSTEAFF
V: TRBV11-2; size: .; D: .; J: TRBJ1-3; DNA: TGTGCCAGCAGCTTCAGTGAAAGCTCTGGAAACACCATATATTTT; CDR3: CASSFSESSGNTIYF
V: TRBV4-2; size: .; D: TRBD1; J: TRBJ1-2; DNA: TGTGCCAGCAGCCACCGCGGACAGGGGGAAGCTGGCTACACCTTC; CDR3: CASSHRGQGEAGYTF